Listed here are 19 T cell receptor beta chains from one sample, sequenced in a study of cytomegalovirus exposure and HLA in healthy donors. Both 60 Vbeta primers and 13 Jbeta primers went into the PCR. The protocol was immunoSEQ multiplex PCR, while the TCRdb copy is restricted to in-frame clones and leaves out a portion. The data hold 150,000 to 200,000 clones, with 80% to 90% observed a single time. The material sequenced was PBMCs. The receptors come from a woman in her fifties or sixties in good health and CMV-seronegative.

The rearrangement joins TRBV6-1 to TRBJ2-7; the D gene is possibly TRBD1 (6 bases). V was pared by 6 bases and J by 6 bases, with 12 bases between. CDR1 MNHNS and CDR2 SASEGT come from the germline V gene. There are 12 residues in the CDR3. The CDR3 region is CASRQGVGEQYF. The DNA of the CDR3 is TGTGCCAGCAGACAGGGAGTTGGCGAGCAGTACTTC.

This clone was recorded a few times. V and J are TRBV6-5 and TRBJ2-3, with TRBD2 identical over 7 bases. CDR3 length: 13 amino acids. With V trimmed by 8 bases and J by 3 bases, 5 bases remained unmatched. Germline values: CDR1 MNHEY, CDR2 SVGAGI. The CDR3, as DNA: TGTGCCAGCGGGAGGGAGGGTACAGATACGCAGTATTTT. Protein sequence: CASGREGTDTQYF.

V is TRBV15 and J is TRBJ2-7, with a tentative D call TRBD1 (6 bases). With 1 base removed from V and 0 bases from J, the gap between germline ends came to 10 bases. From germline, CDR1 is LNHNV and CDR2 YYDKDF (reference sequence). The CDR3 sequence is 15 residues long. CDR3 protein: CATSRGQDISYEQYF. The CDR3 DNA reads as TGTGCCACCAGCAGAGGACAGGATATCTCCTACGAGCAGTACTTC.

This clone was observed a handful of times. This chain connects TRBV18 to TRBJ2-5, with D unresolved. CDR1 is KGHSH, CDR2 LQKENI, per germline. Trimming took 4 bases from V and 4 from J, leaving 7 bases between them. The CDR3 is 12 amino acids. Here the CDR3 reads CASSLIGETQYF. Written as DNA, the CDR3 is TGTGCCAGCTCACTGATCGGAGAGACCCAGTACTTC.

This chain links TRBV6-1 with TRBJ1-1; 9 bases map to TRBD1. Germline CDR1 MNHNS, CDR2 SASEGT. This CDR3 contains 13 residues. V was pared by 9 bases and J by 0 bases, with 2 bases of the junction left unmatched. CDR3 region: CASRTGVNTEAFF. CDR3 coding DNA: TGTGCCAGTCGGACAGGGGTGAACACTGAAGCTTTCTTT.

The J gene is TRBJ2-1, the V gene TRBV7-8, with TRBD2 matching 9 bases. CDR1 is SGHVS, CDR2 FQNEAQ, per germline. The CDR3 loop spans 19 amino acids. V lost 5 bases, J lost 2 bases, and 16 bases stayed unmatched. The CDR3 region has the DNA TGTGCCAGCAGCCCTATCCGAGGCGGGGGGGGACTAACCTACAATGAGCAGTTCTTC. Its protein product is CASSPIRGGGGLTYNEQFF. The full variable domain, with the rest looked up from reference TRBV7-8 and TRBJ2-1, is GAGVSQSPRYKVAKRGQDVALRCDPISGHVSLFWYQQALGQGPEFLTYFQNEAQLDKSGLPSDRFFAERPEGSVSTLKIQRTQQEDSAVYLCASSPIRGGGGLTYNEQFFGPGTRLTVL.

The chain links TRBV4-3 to TRBJ1-3; D gene ambiguous. Looked up from germline, CDR1 is LGHNA and CDR2 is YSLEER. V lost 0 bases and J 0 bases, leaving 9 bases between the germline ends. This CDR3 has 16 amino acids. The chain's CDR3 is CASSQEYGNSGNTIYF. CDR3 coding DNA: TGCGCCAGCAGCCAAGAATACGGGAACTCTGGAAACACCATATATTTT.

This chain uses TRBV19 with TRBJ1-4; D gene uncertain. CDR3 length equals 15 residues. Germline V lookup: CDR1 LNHDA, CDR2 SQIVND (reference sequence). Trimming stripped 5 bases from V and 0 bases from J, with 10 bases between. The CDR3 region has the DNA TGTGCCAGTAGTCTCGGGAGGGCAACTAATGAAAAACTGTTTTTT. Translating it yields CASSLGRATNEKLFF.

The chain is built from TRBV5-1 and TRBJ1-1; TRBD1 matches at 11 bases. V shed 4 bases and J 3 bases; nucleotides not matched to a gene: 8. Germline-derived CDR1 and CDR2 are SGHRS and YFSETQ. The CDR3 is 16 residues long. CDR3 nucleotides: TGCGCCAGCAGCGTGGCTCCGGGACAGGGGGACACTGAAGCTTTCTTT. This encodes CASSVAPGQGDTEAFF. The complete variable domain, with remaining parts taken from reference TRBV5-1 and TRBJ1-1, reads KAGVTQTPRYLIKTRGQQVTLSCSPISGHRSVSWYQQTPGQGLQFLFEYFSETQRNKGNFPGRFSGRQFSNSRSEMNVSTLELGDSALYLCASSVAPGQGDTEAFFGQGTRLTVV.

The chain couples TRBV5-1 to TRBJ2-3, with 9 bases aligning to TRBD2. After removal of 4 bases from V and 6 bases from J, the junction contained 12 bases not matched to a gene. Germline V CDR1 and CDR2: SGHRS, YFSETQ. The CDR3 contains 16 residues. The CDR3 is CASSPRGSGRSDTQYF. CDR3 DNA sequence: TGCGCCAGCAGCCCCAGGGGTAGCGGGAGATCTGATACGCAGTATTTT.

This chain uses TRBV7-8 with TRBJ2-5; 7 nucleotides match TRBD2. V dropped 1 base and J dropped 5; count of bases not matched to a gene: 7. There are 15 residues in the CDR3. Germline CDR1 is SGHVS and CDR2 is FQNEAQ. The CDR3 protein is CASSLERSSGETQYF. The CDR3 coding sequence is TGTGCCAGCAGCTTAGAAAGGAGTAGCGGGGAGACCCAGTACTTC.

The chain combines TRBV7-2 with TRBJ2-1; D remains ambiguous. The length of the CDR3 is 15 residues. The germline V gene has CDR1 SGHTA and CDR2 FQGNSA. Trimming cost V 1 base and J 2 bases, with 9 bases left between them. The CDR3 loop reads CASSLDGLAYNEQFF. CDR3 nucleotide sequence: TGTGCCAGCAGCTTAGACGGCCTAGCCTACAATGAGCAGTTCTTC. The full variable domain, its missing parts supplied by reference TRBV7-2 and TRBJ2-1, is GAGVSQSPSNKVTEKGKDVELRCDPISGHTALYWYRQSLGQGLEFLIYFQGNSAPDKSGLPSDRFSAERTGGSVSTLTIQRTQQEDSAVYLCASSLDGLAYNEQFFGPGTRLTVL.

J is TRBJ2-2 and V is TRBV6-5, with 7 bases that match TRBD2. The CDR3 has 15 amino acids. V dropped 5 bases and J dropped 5; count of bases not matched to a gene: 8. The germline V gene encodes CDR1 MNHEY and CDR2 SVGAGI. CDR3 sequence: CASSPLAAGTGELFF. The CDR3 DNA reads as TGTGCCAGCAGTCCCCTAGCGGCTGGAACCGGGGAGCTGTTTTTT.

This clone was seen a few times. The genes are TRBV18 and TRBJ1-4, with D perhaps TRBD1 (5 bases). The V end was cut by 0 bases, the J end by 4 bases, with 6 bases between. This CDR3 is 14 amino acids long. Germline V gives CDR1 KGHSH, CDR2 LQKENI. This CDR3 is CASSPPQGNEKLFF. In DNA form, the CDR3 reads TGTGCCAGCTCACCACCCCAGGGTAATGAAAAACTGTTTTTT. Full variable domain (outside the CDR3, taken from reference TRBV18 and TRBJ1-4): NAGVMQNPRHLVRRRGQEARLRCSPMKGHSHVYWYRQLPEEGLKFMVYLQKENIIDESGMPKERFSAEFPKEGPSILRIQQVVRGDSAAYFCASSPPQGNEKLFFGSGTQLSVL.

This clone has just a few counts. V gene TRBV27 combines with J gene TRBJ2-2, with 7 bases that match TRBD1. This CDR3 is 14 amino acids long. In germline, CDR1 is MNHEY, CDR2 SMNVEV (reference sequence). V was pared by 5 bases and J by 5 bases, with 5 bases of the junction left unmatched. CDR3 sequence: CASSPTGWTGELFF. For the CDR3, the DNA is TGTGCCAGCAGTCCGACAGGGTGGACCGGGGAGCTGTTTTTT.

CDR3 sequence (DNA): TGTGCCAGCAGCTTAGGCCCAGGGGATGGCTACACCTTC. Amino acids: CASSLGPGDGYTF. The chain couples TRBV7-2 to TRBJ1-2; D is perhaps TRBD1 (6 bases). The CDR3 totals 13 residues. V lost 1 base and J lost 6, with 9 bases in between. The germline V gene has CDR1 SGHTA and CDR2 FQGNSA.

The rearrangement uses TRBV7-6 and TRBJ2-2; 10 nucleotides line up with TRBD2. The CDR3 runs to 16 residues. The germline V gene encodes CDR1 SGHVS and CDR2 FNYEAQ. The trim removed 5 bases at V and 4 bases at J, leaving 7 bases unmatched. CDR3 coding DNA: TGTGCCAGCAGCCCAGCGGGGGGGCTGGGCACCGGGGAGCTGTTTTTT. Encoded protein: CASSPAGGLGTGELFF.

The V gene is TRBV29-1, the J gene TRBJ1-1; the match to TRBD1 covers 11 bases. The germline V gene has CDR1 SQVTM and CDR2 ANQGSEA. CDR3 length: 12 residues. V shed 7 bases, J shed 10 bases, and the junction held 8 bases outside the gene matches. Here the CDR3 DNA reads TGCAGCGCCAGCGGGACAGGGGGGGGAGCTTTCTTT. Protein: CSASGTGGGAFF.

The chain recombines TRBV4-3 with TRBJ1-2, with a weak D call TRBD1 (6 bases). V lost 2 bases and J 4 bases, leaving 14 bases between the germline ends. Germline assignment: CDR1 LGHNA and CDR2 YSLEER. CDR3 length: 15 residues. Written as DNA, the CDR3 is TGCGCCAGCAGCCAAAGACCCACAGGGCTCTATGGCTACACCTTC. The encoded protein is CASSQRPTGLYGYTF.